The clone carrying this TCR beta chain was recorded a few times. This specimen comes from a study of blood T cells in healthy people across ages. This CDR3 has 14 amino acids. Trimming pared 1 base from V and 2 bases from J, leaving 3 bases between. CDR1 is SGHTA and CDR2 is FQGNSA in the germline V gene. PCR was performed a second time for about 7 to 12 cycles using a sample-barcoded 5' primer and a J-beta primer mix. TCRdb fed the 5' RACE reads into MiXCR, producing one record per CDR3 protein. The table lists 590,000 or so distinct CDR3 sequences, about 28% of them singletons. This chain uses TRBV7-2 with TRBJ1-6; D gene uncertain. What was sequenced was blood. This TCR was sampled from a woman aged 80 or over in good health. CDR3 bases: TGTGCCAGCAGCTTAGGCCCCTATAATTCACCCCTCCACTTT. Translated, it gives CASSLGPYNSPLHF.